The rows below give T cell receptor beta chains drawn from one sample of a study of cytomegalovirus exposure and HLA in healthy donors. Clones were read by immunoSEQ multiplex PCR, and TCRdb kept only the in-frame ones, dropping some. The repertoire holds more than 95,000 clones, around 70% seen once, with 3% to 4.5% in the top ten. Sequencing input: PBMCs. Every receptor here comes from a man aged 35 to 55 in good health and CMV-seropositive. The CDR3 runs from the conserved cysteine through the conserved F or W. D genes are given only for firm matches. Not all rows give a size; the values are once, few, many and, for expanded clones, a class.

>NA|NA|TRBJ1-4|TRBV7-9
TGTGCCAGCAGCCCTGAAACGGGAAAACTGTTTTTT
CASSPETGKLFF
>NA|TRBD2|TRBJ2-1|TRBV7-2
TGTGCCAGCAGCCCCATAGCGGGAGTGAATGAGCAGTTCTTC
CASSPIAGVNEQFF
>once|TRBD1|TRBJ2-2|TRBV6-5
TGTGCCAGCAGTGGATCCGGGACAGGGGCCGGGGAGCTGTTTTTT
CASSGSGTGAGELFF
>NA|TRBD2|TRBJ2-4|TRBV11-2
TGTGCCAGCAGCCCAACGGGGGGAAACATTCAGTACTTC
CASSPTGGNIQYF
>NA|NA|TRBJ1-1|TRBV4-1
TGCGCCAGCAGCCAAGCCCAGGGGTTGAACACTGAAGCTTTCTTT
CASSQAQGLNTEAFF
>NA|TRBD2|TRBJ2-1|TRBV28
TGTGCCAGCCGGACTAGCGGGAACAATGAGCAGTTCTTC
CASRTSGNNEQFF
>NA|TRBD1|TRBJ2-7|TRBV5-1
TGCGCCAGCAGCTTGACAGGGGGTCAGTACGAGCAGTACTTC
CASSLTGGQYEQYF
>NA|NA|TRBJ2-1|TRBV6-1
TGTGCCAGCAGACTAGGAGTTCGTCTGAACAATGAGCAGTTCTTC
CASRLGVRLNNEQFF
>NA|NA|TRBJ1-1|TRBV5-4
TGTGCCAGCAGCCTTCGGGTGGACACTGAAGCTTTCTTT
CASSLRVDTEAFF
>NA|TRBD2|TRBJ2-7|TRBV27
TGTGCCAGCAGTTCCCCGGCGGGAGGGCACTACGAGCAGTACTTC
CASSSPAGGHYEQYF
>NA|TRBD1|TRBJ1-2|TRBV4-1
TGCGCCAGCAGCCAAATCACAGGGGGTACTACCTATGGCTACACCTTC
CASSQITGGTTYGYTF
>NA|NA|TRBJ2-5|TRBV11-2
TGTGCCAGCAGCCCCCGGACTGTCAAAGAGACCCAGTACTTC
CASSPRTVKETQYF
>NA|NA|TRBJ2-5|TRBV11-2
TGTGCCAGCGGCAAAGAGACCCAGTACTTC
CASGKETQYF
>NA|TRBD2|TRBJ2-3|TRBV16
TGTGCCAGCAGCCAGTCGGGAGGTCAAGAGACGCAGTATTTT
CASSQSGGQETQYF
>few|TRBD1|TRBJ2-1|TRBV28
TGTGCCAGCAGCCTCGGGACAGGGTATGGGGATGAGCAGTTCTTC
CASSLGTGYGDEQFF